One T cell receptor beta chain is described in this entry. Its matching antigen is unknown. The sample is drawn from a study of identical twins. Study conclusions and caveats: Twins' excess sharing was less marked for out-of-frame beta sequences.

TCRdb reprocessed the 5' RACE reads with MiXCR, giving one entry per CDR3 protein. Of about 890,000 distinct CDR3 sequences in the sample, roughly an eighth are singletons; the top ten hold roughly 1.5%. CDR1 is PRHDT and CDR2 is FYEKMQ in the germline V gene (reference sequence). This CDR3 spans 15 amino acids. The junction had 9 bases not matched to a gene; V was cut back by 7 bases and J by 4 bases. These data also featured in a second study, about yellow fever vaccine responses in identical twins. Per that study: Twins showed a vaccine T cell response that reportedly seemed partly convergent, partly personalized.

This receptor was identified in a woman aged 18-30 years in good health. The chain has TRBV13 and TRBJ1-1; 10 nucleotides match TRBD1. The sequenced sample was PBMCs. The CDR3 region has the DNA TGTGCCAGCACGATCCGGGACAGGGGACCCACTGAAGCTTTCTTT. Translation gives CASTIRDRGPTEAFF.